The 14 T cell receptor beta chains in this list originate from one sample, sequenced in a study of graft-versus-host responses after intestinal transplantation. Their cognate antigens are unknown. Generated by immunoSEQ multiplex PCR, the TCRdb table keeps only in-frame clones and is missing some. The table records just under 90,000 clones, around 86% of them present only once. Sequencing was performed on unstimulated CD8+ T cells sorted from spleen or lymph node cells, taken before intestinal transplant. The receptors were gathered from a human donor who received an intestinal transplant.

The chain links TRBV2 to TRBJ2-1; TRBD1 might be the D (5 bases). CDR1 SNHLY and CDR2 FYNNEI come from the germline V gene. This CDR3 is built from 17 residues. Trimming left V 4 bases short and J 12 bases short, with 28 bases between. CDR3 sequence: CASSGEWNRKGLRWQFF. In DNA, the CDR3 is TGTGCCAGCAGTGGAGAGTGGAACAGGAAGGGGTTAAGGTGGCAGTTCTTC.

The rearrangement links TRBV15 to TRBJ2-1; 7 bases are shared with TRBD2. Germline lookup yields CDR1 LNHNV and CDR2 YYDKDF (reference sequence). The CDR3 contains 13 residues. The V gene end was trimmed by 1 base and the J gene end by 8 bases; junction bases not matched to a gene: 2. Here the CDR3 reads CATSRVGGDEQFF. CDR3 coding DNA: TGTGCCACCAGCAGAGTTGGGGGGGATGAGCAGTTCTTC.

The rearrangement joins TRBV11-2 to TRBJ1-3; a weak D match, TRBD1 (6 bases). The CDR3 spans 18 residues. The germline CDR1 and CDR2 sequences are SGHAT and FQNNGV. Trimming removed 4 bases from V and 0 bases from J, with 19 bases in between. The CDR3 coding sequence is TGTGCCAGCAGCTCGATTCGGACAGAGGGGGTCTCTGGAAACACCATATATTTT. It translates to CASSSIRTEGVSGNTIYF. The variable domain in full, completed from reference TRBV11-2 and TRBJ1-3, reads EAGVAQSPRYKIIEKRQSVAFWCNPISGHATLYWYQQILGQGPKLLIQFQNNGVVDDSQLPKDRFSAERLKGVDSTLKIQPAKLEDSAVYLCASSSIRTEGVSGNTIYFGEGSWLTVV.

A few counts support this clone. This sequence joins TRBV9 and TRBJ2-7; D is undetermined. Germline CDR1 is SGDLS and CDR2 is YYNGEE. This CDR3 comprises 15 residues. V lost 0 bases and J 3 bases, leaving 13 bases between the germline ends. CDR3 DNA sequence: TGTGCCAGCAGCGTAGGGAAAAGCCGGTTCTACGAGCAGTACTTC. Protein product: CASSVGKSRFYEQYF.

CDR3 in amino acids: CAWSALGAEQYF. For the CDR3, the DNA is TGTGCCTGGAGTGCTTTGGGCGCCGAGCAGTACTTC. The genes are TRBV30 and TRBJ2-7; no firm D call. In germline, CDR1 is GTSNPN, CDR2 SVGIG (reference sequence). The CDR3 runs 12 residues. The V end was cut by 1 base, the J end by 6 bases, with 10 bases between.

In this sample, this clone turned up a few times. At one boundary the junction diverges from the germline segment, which might be a read error. Other DNA sequences within the sample encode an identical CDR3. This chain uses TRBV28 with TRBJ2-5, with D tentatively TRBD1 (8 bases). From germline, CDR1 is MDHEN and CDR2 SYDVKM. This CDR3 is 19 amino acids long. For the CDR3, the DNA is TGCGCCAGCAGTTTAGTGCTACAGGGGGGGGCCCAGGTCCAAGAGACCCAGTACTTC. Translation gives CASSLVLQGGAQVQETQYF.

The chain employs TRBV11-3 and TRBJ2-2, with a tentative D call TRBD1 (6 bases). CDR3 length equals 15 residues. Germline values: CDR1 SGHNT, CDR2 YENEEA. V dropped 3 bases and J dropped 7 bases, with 15 bases sitting between them. Here the CDR3 reads CASSLTGEPIGELFF. The DNA for the CDR3 is TGTGCCAGCAGCTTGACAGGAGAACCCATCGGGGAGCTGTTTTTT. Variable domain in full (rest from reference TRBV11-3 and TRBJ2-2): EAGVVQSPRYKIIEKKQPVAFWCNPISGHNTLYWYLQNLGQGPELLIRYENEEAVDDSQLPKDRFSAERLKGVDSTLKIQPAELGDSAVYLCASSLTGEPIGELFFGEGSRLTVL.

A remark on this clone: Compared with germline, one end of the junction differs, possibly owing to a read error. The identical CDR3 is also encoded by other nucleotide sequences in the sample. The chain combines TRBV28 with TRBJ2-1; the match to TRBD2 covers 7 bases. This CDR3 is built from 15 residues. The V gene's germline CDR1 is MDHEN and CDR2 SYDVKM. The CDR3 DNA reads as TGTGCCAGCAGTTTACGACGCGGGAGCTACAACGAGCAGTTCTTC. Its protein product is CASSLRRGSYNEQFF.

V usage is TRBV7-2 and J usage is TRBJ2-3; D is possibly TRBD2 (7 bases). V shed 1 base and J shed 0 bases, with 11 bases lying between them. Germline-derived CDR1 and CDR2 are SGHTA and FQGNSA. CDR3 length equals 16 residues. CDR3 amino acids: CASSLEGGDSTDTQYF. Here the CDR3 DNA reads TGTGCCAGCAGCTTAGAGGGGGGGGATAGCACAGATACGCAGTATTTT.

This chain connects TRBV11-2 to TRBJ1-3; D uncertain. The CDR3 runs to 15 residues. Germline values: CDR1 SGHAT, CDR2 FQNNGV. V gave up 1 base and J gave up 0 bases, with 7 bases separating them. The CDR3 region has the DNA TGTGCCAGCAGCTTAGGCACCGGCTCTGGAAACACCATATATTTT. Its protein is CASSLGTGSGNTIYF.

The rearrangement links TRBV10-3 to TRBJ2-3, with 14 bases fitting TRBD2. Unmatched junction bases numbered 5, after V lost 1 base and J lost 2 bases. The germline V gene has CDR1 ENHRY and CDR2 SYGVKD. This CDR3 has 18 amino acids. The CDR3 here is CAISELTSGRVYTDTQYF. Written as DNA, the CDR3 is TGTGCCATCAGTGAGTTGACTAGCGGGAGGGTCTACACAGATACGCAGTATTTT.

The chain employs TRBV6-1 and TRBJ2-7, with D unresolved. Deletions cut 3 bases from V and 7 bases from J, with 13 bases between. CDR1 MNHNS and CDR2 SASEGT come from the germline V gene. The CDR3 runs 13 residues. CDR3 bases: TGTGCCAGCAGTGAGACCCTTATCTGGGAGCAGTACTTC. Translating it yields CASSETLIWEQYF.

The chain carries TRBV2 and TRBJ2-6; D not resolved. The CDR3 is made up of 14 amino acids. The V and J ends lost 11 bases and 2 bases respectively, with 13 bases between them. Germline CDR1 reads SNHLY; CDR2 reads FYNNEI. CDR3 loop: CARKGAAGANVLTF. The CDR3 DNA sequence: TGTGCCCGGAAGGGCGCGGCTGGGGCCAACGTCCTGACTTTC.

The chain joins TRBV30 to TRBJ1-5; 9 nucleotides line up with TRBD1. After removal of 2 bases from V and 1 base from J, the junction contained 9 bases not matched to a gene. This CDR3 is built from 17 residues. CDR1 and CDR2 from the germline V gene are GTSNPN and SVGIG (reference sequence). The CDR3 here is CAWSPAAGTGSNQPQHF. The CDR3 DNA reads TGTGCCTGGAGTCCCGCAGCCGGGACAGGGAGCAATCAGCCCCAGCATTTT.